Shown below are 4 T cell receptor beta chains from a single sample sequenced in a study of T cell clones after liver transplantation. Some clones are missing from TCRdb's copy, which holds only in-frame ones; the method was immunoSEQ multiplex PCR. The table shows around 60,000 clones, with about two thirds occurring only once. The sample here was CD4+ T cells from blood, taken before liver transplant. The receptor source for this set is a human donor who received a liver transplant.

This chain connects TRBV6-6 to TRBJ1-1; D is perhaps TRBD1 (5 bases). Germline V gene data show CDR1 as MNHNY and CDR2 as SVGAGI (reference sequence). The germline V and J ends were trimmed by 5 bases and 6 bases, with 13 bases remaining between them. The CDR3 has 13 residues. As DNA, the CDR3 is TGTGCCAGCAGTCAACAGGTATACGCTGAAGCTTTCTTT. This codes for CASSQQVYAEAFF.

This rearrangement joins TRBV28 to TRBJ2-2; 9 bases are a match to TRBD1. Germline loops: CDR1 MDHEN, CDR2 SYDVKM. The CDR3 has 16 residues. With 5 bases clipped from V and 3 bases from J, the junction kept 7 bases outside the gene matches. For the CDR3, the DNA is TGTGCCAGCAGTAATCTGAGGACAGGGGACACCGGGGAGCTGTTTTTT. Encoded protein: CASSNLRTGDTGELFF.

V is TRBV7-3 and J is TRBJ1-2; D not certain. CDR3 length: 14 amino acids. Germline lookup yields CDR1 SGHTA and CDR2 FQGTGA. The V and J ends lost 5 bases and 4 bases respectively, with 14 bases between them. CDR3 amino acids: CASSPRGWGYGYTF. CDR3 DNA: TGTGCCAGCAGCCCACGAGGGTGGGGCTATGGCTACACCTTC.

The rearrangement links TRBV4-1 to TRBJ2-3, with unresolved D. V shed 1 base and J shed 2 bases, with 13 bases lying between them. The CDR3 length is 16 residues. CDR1 MGHRA and CDR2 YSYEKL come from the germline V gene. Here the CDR3 DNA reads TGCGCCAGCAGCCAAGGGAACACTGTAGCCACAGATACGCAGTATTTT. This encodes CASSQGNTVATDTQYF.